This entry describes one TCR beta chain. The specificity of this receptor is unknown. The sample holds no much larger clone one base away, and base qualities are not on file. From its cysteine to its phenylalanine, the CDR3 spans 16 amino acids. Left in the record is the CDR3 DNA by itself, 48 bases read in frame from the first base. CDR1 and CDR2 were assigned from the germline V gene (reference sequence) as MNHEY and SMNVEV. Trimming accounts for 7 bases at V and 8 bases at J, while the number of junction bases matched to no gene is 11. The data originate from a study of post-analysis software for immune sequencing data (dated by TCRdb to about 2015). About the study as a whole: The recorded disease courses included relapsing-remitting, secondary progressive and progressive-relapsing multiple sclerosis, and some patients had no subtype annotation. A subset of samples was prepared in parallel using single-end sample barcoding, then pooled and co-amplified after Illumina adapter ligation. Patient repertoires were compared against 10 to 12 previously published healthy control repertoires from donors aged about 6 to 26 years. General findings and caveats noted by the study authors: Normalized Chao1 diversity was significantly lower in multiple sclerosis patients than controls, suggesting substantial peripheral T-cell clonal expansion. Significantly higher frequencies in patients than in controls were found for roughly 5 TRBV segments, including TRBV5-6, TRBV5-1 and TRBV20-1. Direct clustering with F measure showed strong co-clustering of samples prepared in the same batch, prompting a batch-effect correction. The control group was slightly older than the multiple sclerosis patient group.

To demonstrate the VDJtools post-analysis software, TCR beta repertoires were profiled from the peripheral blood of about 13 young patients with multiple sclerosis. The patients with multiple sclerosis were children and adolescents between roughly 6 and 15 years of age. The library was obtained by PCR. Instrument on record: Illumina HiSeq 2500. Unique molecular identifiers were incorporated into TCR beta cDNA libraries to reduce PCR and sequencing biases. About 500,000 cDNA molecules were obtained for every 1 to 10 million input T cells, so each molecule roughly corresponded to one T cell. Patient libraries were prepared and sequenced with the same protocol used for the earlier healthy control dataset. Samples belonging to the same batch were prepared together, multiplexed and sequenced on a shared HiSeq lane. Per the original workflow: MIGEC handled the raw barcoded reads, throwing out single-read molecular identifier groups before consensus assembly and CDR3 extraction. Clonotype tables were post-analysed with VDJtools, normalizing diversity by down-sampling all datasets to the smallest sample size. In repertoire overlap clustering, CDR3 amino acid sequences, but not nucleotide sequences, were matched to correct batch-related cross-sample contamination. In-frame beta chains were kept once TCRdb had trimmed the public reads at Q25 with fastp and called clones with MiXCR. Entries are consolidated by CDR3 protein sequence, retaining the most common genes and DNA. For this entry, the V and J calls and clone size follow TCRdb and not the study's own pipeline. This sample is represented by approximately 440,000 distinct CDR3 sequences; approximately 46% of them were singletons. The ten largest clones take up around 10% of the sample.

The sequence derives from a girl aged 5-17 years with multiple sclerosis. The V and J segments used are TRBV27 and TRBJ1-6, and 10 junction bases match TRBD1. Specimen: blood. The CDR3 is CASTPTGQGRHSPLHF. The sequenced DNA: TGTGCCAGCACACCGACGGGACAGGGGCGCCATTCACCCCTCCACTTT.